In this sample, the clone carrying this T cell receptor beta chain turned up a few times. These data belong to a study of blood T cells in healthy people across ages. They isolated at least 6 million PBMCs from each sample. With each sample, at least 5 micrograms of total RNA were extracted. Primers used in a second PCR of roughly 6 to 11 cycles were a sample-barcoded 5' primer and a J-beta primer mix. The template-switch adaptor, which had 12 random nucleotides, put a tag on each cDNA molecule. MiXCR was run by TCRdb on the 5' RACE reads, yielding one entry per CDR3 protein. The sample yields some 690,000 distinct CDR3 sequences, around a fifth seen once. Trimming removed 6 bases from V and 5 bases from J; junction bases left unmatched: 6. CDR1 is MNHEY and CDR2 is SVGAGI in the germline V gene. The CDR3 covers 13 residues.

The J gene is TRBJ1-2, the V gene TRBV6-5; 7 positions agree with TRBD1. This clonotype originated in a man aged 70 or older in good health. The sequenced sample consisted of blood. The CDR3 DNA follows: TGTGCCAGCAGATTCGGGACAGCGTATGGCTACACCTTC. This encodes CASRFGTAYGYTF.